Listed below are T cell receptor beta chains from one sample, sequenced in a study of blood T cell repertoires in COVID-19. The data were produced by immunoSEQ multiplex PCR, yet TCRdb's version contains in-frame clones alone and is incomplete. Of around 240,000 clones listed, more than 75% are singletons. Sequencing was carried out using peripheral blood. These receptors all stem from a woman younger than 45 who had recovered from COVID-19. The CDR3 runs from the conserved cysteine through the conserved F or W. The D gene is left open where the match is weak. Only some rows state a clone size, as once, few, many or a class for expanded clones.

D,length,J,V,size,CDR3,DNA
NA,15,TRBJ2-1,TRBV2,NA,CASGRLTGGYNEQFF,TGTGCCAGCGGTCGACTCACCGGCGGCTACAATGAGCAGTTCTTC
TRBD1,15,TRBJ1-4,TRBV6-5,once,CASSPGQGNLEKLFF,TGTGCCAGCAGTCCGGGACAGGGGAACTTGGAAAAACTGTTTTTT
TRBD1,16,TRBJ2-1,TRBV7-3,NA,CASSPGGARGYNEQFF,TGTGCCAGCAGCCCAGGGGGCGCAAGGGGCTACAATGAGCAGTTCTTC
NA,11,TRBJ2-7,TRBV3-1/TRBV3-2,once,CASMPWAGSPF,TGTGCCAGCATGCCCTGGGCAGGTTCCCCCTTC
NA,15,TRBJ1-5,TRBV6-2/TRBV6-3,NA,CASSFPGVPNQPQHF,TGTGCCAGCAGTTTTCCGGGGGTTCCTAATCAGCCCCAGCATTTT
TRBD2,17,TRBJ2-3,TRBV5-5,NA,CASSLVRGGLGTDTQYF,TGTGCCAGCAGCTTGGTTCGGGGGGGCCTGGGCACAGATACGCAGTATTTT
TRBD1,15,TRBJ1-1,TRBV19,NA,CASSSWTGLIAEAFF,TGTGCCAGTAGTTCCTGGACAGGTCTAATCGCTGAAGCTTTCTTT
NA,11,TRBJ2-3,TRBV20-1,NA,CSAIITDTQYF,TGCAGTGCTATAATCACAGATACGCAGTATTTT
TRBD1,15,TRBJ1-1,TRBV25-1,NA,CASSSPGQGTTEAFF,TGTGCCAGCAGTAGCCCGGGACAGGGCACGACTGAAGCTTTCTTT
TRBD1,17,TRBJ1-5,TRBV7-6,NA,CASSSTGEVKSNQPQHF,TGTGCCAGCAGCTCGACAGGGGAGGTTAAGAGCAATCAGCCCCAGCATTTT
NA,15,TRBJ2-5,TRBV19,NA,CASSMWGPGQETQYF,TGTGCCAGTAGTATGTGGGGGCCGGGGCAAGAGACCCAGTACTTC
NA,15,TRBJ2-5,TRBV5-4,NA,CASSLGGVREETQYF,TGTGCCAGCAGCTTGGGGGGGGTCAGGGAAGAGACCCAGTACTTC
TRBD2,15,TRBJ2-7,TRBV6-1,once,CASSEASGGVYEQYF,TGTGCCAGCAGTGAAGCAAGCGGGGGGGTCTACGAGCAGTACTTC
TRBD2,15,TRBJ2-7,TRBV13,few,CASSPGLAEGDEQYF,TGTGCCAGCAGCCCTGGACTAGCGGAAGGGGACGAGCAGTACTTC
NA,15,TRBJ1-1,TRBV10-3,NA,CAIRAPGGATEEAFF,TGTGCCATCAGGGCGCCGGGGGGGGCGACTGAGGAAGCTTTCTTT
NA,14,TRBJ2-3,TRBV5-6,NA,CASSPTTGADTQYF,TGTGCCAGCAGCCCAACGACAGGCGCAGATACGCAGTATTTT
NA,16,TRBJ2-3,TRBV4-1,NA,CASSQEGRGSTDTQYF,TGCGCCAGCAGCCAAGAAGGACGGGGTTCCACAGATACGCAGTATTTT
TRBD2,18,TRBJ2-5,TRBV7-9,once,CASSSPGTSGGFQETQYF,TGTGCCAGCAGCTCGCCGGGAACTAGCGGGGGGTTCCAAGAGACCCAGTACTTC
TRBD1,17,TRBJ1-6,TRBV7-8,NA,CASSLGDRGLSNSPLHF,TGTGCCAGCAGCTTAGGGGACAGGGGTCTTTCGAATTCACCCCTCCACTTT
NA,12,TRBJ2-7,TRBV2,NA,CASRGVSYEQYF,TGTGCCAGCAGAGGGGTCTCCTACGAGCAGTACTTC
NA,16,TRBJ1-4,TRBV28,NA,CASSLSAHPTNEKLFF,TGTGCCAGCAGTTTAAGCGCCCACCCAACTAATGAAAAACTGTTTTTT
NA,11,TRBJ1-2,TRBV24-1,NA,CATSGRGSYTF,TGTGCCACCAGCGGAAGAGGGAGCTACACCTTC
NA,16,TRBJ1-3,TRBV5-5,NA,CASSAPGKSSGNTIYF,TGTGCCAGCAGCGCTCCAGGGAAGAGCTCTGGAAACACCATATATTTT
TRBD2,15,TRBJ2-1,TRBV19,NA,CASSSSGGRYNEQFF,TGTGCCAGTAGTAGTAGCGGGGGCCGTTACAATGAGCAGTTCTTC
TRBD1,16,TRBJ1-1,TRBV4-3,once,CASSQSAQGGITEAFF,TGCGCCAGCAGCCAAAGTGCACAGGGGGGGATTACTGAAGCTTTCTTT
TRBD1,14,TRBJ2-2,TRBV10-3,NA,CAIMGTGTTGELFF,TGTGCCATCATGGGGACAGGGACTACCGGGGAGCTGTTTTTT
TRBD1,16,TRBJ1-1,TRBV7-9,NA,CASSFDRGGMNTEAFF,TGTGCCAGCAGCTTCGACAGGGGTGGAATGAACACTGAAGCTTTCTTT
TRBD2,15,TRBJ2-5,TRBV6-6,NA,CASHQFGGARETQYF,TGTGCCAGCCACCAATTCGGGGGGGCCAGAGAGACCCAGTACTTC
NA,11,TRBJ1-6,TRBV29-1,NA,CSVRVFSPLHF,TGCAGCGTTCGTGTGTTCTCACCCCTCCACTTT
NA,14,TRBJ2-2,TRBV7-9,NA,CASTPSWSTGELFF,TGTGCCAGCACCCCAAGCTGGAGCACCGGGGAGCTGTTTTTT
NA,13,TRBJ1-2,TRBV9,once,CASSSDRPYGYTF,TGTGCCAGCAGCTCCGACAGGCCCTATGGCTACACCTTC
TRBD2,16,TRBJ2-7,TRBV18,NA,CASSLASGGRLYEQYF,TGTGCCAGCTCACTCGCTAGCGGGGGGCGACTCTACGAGCAGTACTTC
NA,12,TRBJ2-4,TRBV3-1/TRBV3-2,NA,CASSQSQGLPYF,TGTGCCAGCAGCCAATCTCAAGGACTTCCCTACTTC
NA,13,TRBJ1-4,TRBV10-3,NA,CAISADSDEKLFF,TGTGCCATCAGTGCCGACTCGGATGAAAAACTGTTTTTT
TRBD2,15,TRBJ2-2,TRBV29-1,NA,CSVGYPSGEGGELFF,TGCAGCGTTGGATATCCTAGCGGGGAGGGCGGGGAGCTGTTTTTT
NA,14,TRBJ2-2,TRBV11-3,NA,CASSLDRVTGELFF,TGTGCCAGCAGCTTAGATCGGGTCACCGGGGAGCTGTTTTTT
TRBD1,13,TRBJ2-7,TRBV29-1,NA,CSARQGATYEQYF,TGCAGCGCTCGACAGGGCGCCACTTACGAGCAGTACTTC
TRBD1,14,TRBJ1-2,TRBV5-4,NA,CASSSRPAGGGYTF,TGTGCCAGCAGCTCCCGCCCCGCAGGGGGAGGCTACACCTTC
NA,13,TRBJ1-2,TRBV6-1,NA,CASSEAGSRGYTF,TGTGCCAGCAGTGAAGCGGGCTCCAGGGGCTACACCTTC
TRBD1,16,TRBJ1-3,TRBV5-4,few,CASSLTGQGTGNTIYF,TGTGCCAGCAGCTTAACCGGACAGGGTACTGGAAACACCATATATTTT
NA,14,TRBJ1-2,TRBV12-5,NA,CASGPSGGYYGYTF,TGTGCTAGTGGCCCATCGGGTGGGTACTATGGCTACACCTTC
TRBD2,13,TRBJ2-3,TRBV7-3,NA,CASSLVASGGKSF,TGTGCCAGCAGCTTGGTCGCTAGCGGGGGAAAGTCTTTT
NA,14,TRBJ1-1,TRBV5-4,NA,CASSLDRMNTEAFF,TGTGCCAGCAGCTTGGACAGAATGAACACTGAAGCTTTCTTT
NA,14,TRBJ2-7,TRBV5-6,NA,CASSRLTRPYEQYF,TGTGCCAGCAGCCGCCTGACAAGGCCTTACGAGCAGTACTTC
TRBD1,15,TRBJ1-4,TRBV5-6,NA,CASSWTGRGNEKLFF,TGTGCCAGCAGCTGGACAGGGAGGGGTAATGAAAAACTGTTTTTT
TRBD2,17,TRBJ2-5,TRBV27,NA,CASSSGTSGGNQETQYF,TGTGCCAGCAGTTCCGGGACTAGCGGGGGAAACCAAGAGACCCAGTACTTC
NA,13,TRBJ2-5,TRBV4-1,NA,CASSQDGGETQYF,TGCGCCAGCAGCCAAGACGGAGGGGAGACCCAGTACTTC
NA,14,TRBJ2-2,TRBV3-1/TRBV3-2,once,CASSQDQNTGELFF,TGTGCCAGCAGCCAAGATCAAAACACCGGGGAGCTGTTTTTT
NA,14,TRBJ2-7,TRBV6-5,NA,CASSYSITVGEQYF,TGTGCCAGCAGTTACTCGATCACAGTTGGCGAGCAGTACTTC
TRBD1,15,TRBJ1-1,TRBV3-1/TRBV3-2,NA,CASSSTGGIYTEAFF,TGTGCCAGCAGCTCGACAGGGGGTATTTACACTGAAGCTTTCTTT
TRBD2,14,TRBJ2-7,TRBV24-1,NA,CATRIAGASYEQYF,TGTGCCACCAGGATAGCGGGGGCCTCCTACGAGCAGTACTTC
NA,16,TRBJ1-1,TRBV27,NA,CASNDRPAALNTEAFF,TGTGCCAGCAATGATCGTCCGGCAGCGCTGAACACTGAAGCTTTCTTT